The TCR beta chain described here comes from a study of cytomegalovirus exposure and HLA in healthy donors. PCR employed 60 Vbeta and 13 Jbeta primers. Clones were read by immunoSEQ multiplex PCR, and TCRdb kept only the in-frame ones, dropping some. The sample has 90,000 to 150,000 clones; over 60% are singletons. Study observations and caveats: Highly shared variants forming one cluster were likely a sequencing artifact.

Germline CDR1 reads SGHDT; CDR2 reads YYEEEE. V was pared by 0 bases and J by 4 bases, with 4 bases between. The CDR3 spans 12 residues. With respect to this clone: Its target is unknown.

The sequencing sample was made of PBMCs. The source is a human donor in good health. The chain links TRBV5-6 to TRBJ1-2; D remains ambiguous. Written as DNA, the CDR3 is TGTGCCAGCAGCTTGGGTAGCTATGGCTACACCTTC. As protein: CASSLGSYGYTF.